The 4 T cell receptor beta chains below were found in one sample sequenced in a study of cytomegalovirus exposure and HLA in healthy donors. Profiled with immunoSEQ multiplex PCR; TCRdb holds only in-frame clones, not every one. The profile shows 150,000 or so clones, approximately 81% of them singletons. The sequencing input was PBMCs. Receptors were obtained from a man younger than 40 in good health and CMV-seropositive.

This clone has a single count. J is TRBJ1-6 and V is TRBV6-1; 9 bases are shared with TRBD1. Unmatched junction bases numbered 8, after V lost 7 bases and J lost 7 bases. The CDR3 length is 15 residues. The germline CDR1 and CDR2 sequences are MNHNS and SASEGT. Here the CDR3 reads CASTGTGMYNSPLHF. The CDR3 nucleotides read TGTGCCAGCACCGGGACAGGGATGTACAATTCACCCCTCCACTTT.

The chain has TRBV11-3 and TRBJ2-2; D is undetermined. Trimming pared 3 bases from V and 5 bases from J, leaving 13 bases between. Germline assignment: CDR1 SGHNT and CDR2 YENEEA. The CDR3 has 15 residues. For the CDR3, the DNA is TGTGCCAGCAGCTTTGGGTATGCGGCGACCGGGGAGCTGTTTTTT. It yields the protein CASSFGYAATGELFF.

The V gene is TRBV13, the J gene TRBJ1-2; no clear D. Trimming stripped 3 bases from V and 5 bases from J, with 16 bases between. The germline gives CDR1 PRHDT, CDR2 FYEKMQ (reference sequence). This CDR3 region has 15 residues. CDR3 amino acids: CASSFHATWAYGYTF. Here the CDR3 DNA reads TGTGCCAGCAGCTTCCATGCTACCTGGGCGTATGGCTACACCTTC.

This clone was recorded only once. The chain joins TRBV9 to TRBJ2-5, with D maybe TRBD2 (5 bases). V gave up 4 bases and J gave up 4 bases, with 17 bases separating them. Germline values: CDR1 SGDLS, CDR2 YYNGEE. This CDR3 is built from 15 residues. In nucleotides, the CDR3 is TGTGCCAGCAGCACGAGGAGCGAAGGAGGAGAGACCCAGTACTTC. This codes for CASSTRSEGGETQYF.